A single sample is the source of the 21 T cell receptor beta chains below, sequenced in a study of shared clonotypes between healthy human individuals. Cells designated naive CD8 were CD45RO-negative and were positively selected for CCR7, with terminally differentiated effector memory CD45RA+ cells excluded. Produced via immunoSEQ multiplex PCR; TCRdb's table is partial and in-frame only. The sample consists of about 1,800,000 clones, about 94% of them appearing once. Sequenced sample: naive CD8+ T cells sorted from blood. The receptor set was obtained from a man aged 18 to 29 in good health.

The sample holds one count of this clone. The gene calls are TRBV27 and TRBJ1-6; the match to TRBD1 covers 7 bases. Germline lookup yields CDR1 MNHEY and CDR2 SMNVEV (reference sequence). J lost 0 bases, V lost 2 bases, and 7 bases had no gene match. The CDR3 sequence is 18 residues long. The CDR3: CASSLRPGQSSYNSPLHF. Here the CDR3 DNA reads TGTGCCAGCAGTTTAAGGCCGGGACAGAGCTCCTATAATTCACCCCTCCACTTT.

V usage is TRBV27 and J usage is TRBJ1-2; 7 nucleotides align to TRBD1. The CDR3 extends over 15 amino acids. Germline CDR1 MNHEY, CDR2 SMNVEV (reference sequence). V was clipped by 5 bases and J by 4 bases; unmatched bases: 10. The CDR3 is CASSTSGGISYGYTF. The CDR3 DNA follows: TGTGCCAGCAGTACATCAGGGGGGATTAGCTATGGCTACACCTTC.

The V call is TRBV6-1, the J call TRBJ1-5; D is unresolved. The CDR3 contains 15 residues. Germline assignment: CDR1 MNHNS and CDR2 SASEGT. V lost 3 bases to trimming and J lost 2 bases, with 11 bases between them. CDR3 loop: CASSDRVWGNQPQHF. The CDR3 DNA reads TGTGCCAGCAGTGATCGTGTCTGGGGCAATCAGCCCCAGCATTTT.

In DNA form, the CDR3 reads TGTGCCAGCAGCGTAAACGGTATGTCGGATGAGCAGTTCTTC. Its translation is CASSVNGMSDEQFF. J is TRBJ2-1 and V is TRBV9; D uncertain. V was cut by 1 base and J by 8 bases, with 13 bases left in between. CDR3 length equals 14 residues. Germline V lookup: CDR1 SGDLS, CDR2 YYNGEE.

This chain uses TRBV9 with TRBJ1-1; D remains unclear. The CDR3 length is 15 residues. Per the germline V gene, CDR1 is SGDLS and CDR2 is YYNGEE. V was pared by 3 bases and J by 1 base, with 13 bases between. The DNA for the CDR3 is TGTGCCAGCAGCGCCGTCCGGGGTTGGAACACTGAAGCTTTCTTT. Amino acids: CASSAVRGWNTEAFF. The variable domain in full, completed from reference TRBV9 and TRBJ1-1, reads DSGVTQTPKHLITATGQRVTLRCSPRSGDLSVYWYQQSLDQGLQFLIQYYNGEERAKGNILERFSAQQFPDLHSELNLSSLELGDSALYFCASSAVRGWNTEAFFGQGTRLTVV.

The chain joins TRBV13 to TRBJ2-1, with TRBD2 matching 9 bases. J lost 9 bases, V lost 4 bases, and 19 bases had no gene match. The CDR3 has 18 amino acids. Germline V lookup: CDR1 PRHDT, CDR2 FYEKMQ (reference sequence). The CDR3 DNA follows: TGTGCCAGCAGCTCGAACGAGGGTATCGGGACTAGCCCCCCTGAGCAGTTCTTC. It encodes CASSSNEGIGTSPPEQFF. Together with reference TRBV13 and TRBJ2-1, the CDR3 gives the full variable domain: AAGVIQSPRHLIKEKRETATLKCYPIPRHDTVYWYQQGPGQDPQFLISFYEKMQSDKGSIPDRFSAQQFSDYHSELNMSSLELGDSALYFCASSSNEGIGTSPPEQFFGPGTRLTVL.

Regarding this clone: An end of the junction differs from the germline gene, which may be a read error. The chain is built from TRBV9 and TRBJ2-1; 13 nucleotides match TRBD2. There are 13 residues in the CDR3. CDR1 is SGDLS and CDR2 is YYNGEE in the germline V gene. CDR3 DNA sequence: TGTGCCAGCAGCGAGGGACTAGCGGGACCCCCGGTCTTC. Its translation is CASSEGLAGPPVF.

This clone has just one count. The chain combines TRBV6-1 with TRBJ1-5; TRBD1 aligns across 8 bases. The CDR3 is 20 amino acids. Germline trimming cut 3 bases from V and 3 bases from J; bases unmatched to any gene: 19. Germline V gene data show CDR1 as MNHNS and CDR2 as SASEGT. In DNA form, the CDR3 reads TGTGCCAGCAGTGAGGATGGGAGAGGGTGGACAGGGTTGGTCAATCAGCCCCAGCATTTT. Protein sequence: CASSEDGRGWTGLVNQPQHF.

Comment on this clone: Other nucleotide sequences in the sample specify the same CDR3. The chain links TRBV11-2 to TRBJ2-7, with no clear D. The CDR3 runs to 13 residues. V was shortened by 2 bases and J by 1 base, with 6 bases between the two germline ends. Per the germline V gene, CDR1 is SGHAT and CDR2 is FQNNGV. The CDR3: CASSLLESYEQYF. The CDR3 bases are TGTGCCAGCAGCTTATTAGAGTCCTACGAGCAGTACTTC.

Worth noting for this clone: This sample also contains other DNA sequences that code for the same CDR3. The chain is built from TRBV6-5 and TRBJ2-2; D remains unclear. The CDR3 runs 14 residues. Germline-derived CDR1 and CDR2 are MNHEY and SVGAGI. V lost 0 bases to trimming and J lost 4 bases, with 6 bases between them. Here the CDR3 reads CASSYSPSTGELFF. CDR3 DNA sequence: TGTGCCAGCAGTTACTCGCCCTCCACCGGGGAGCTGTTTTTT.

The chain couples TRBV13 to TRBJ2-5, with 13 bases lining up with TRBD2. Germline-derived CDR1 and CDR2 are PRHDT and FYEKMQ (reference sequence). The CDR3 is 15 amino acids. V was clipped by 4 bases and J by 2 bases; unmatched bases: 1. CDR3 nucleotide sequence: TGTGCCAGCAGCTCGGGACTAGCGGGACAAGAGACCCAGTACTTC. This translates into CASSSGLAGQETQYF.

The chain uses TRBV7-9 and TRBJ2-3; a weak D match, TRBD1 (6 bases). Trimming cost V 4 bases and J 0 bases, with 14 bases left between them. This CDR3 has 16 residues. Germline V CDR1 and CDR2: SEHNR, FQNEAQ (reference sequence). The CDR3 reads CASSSPNRESTDTQYF. CDR3 sequence (DNA): TGTGCCAGCAGCTCCCCGAACAGGGAGAGCACAGATACGCAGTATTTT.

The V gene is TRBV4-3, the J gene TRBJ2-7, with D perhaps matching TRBD1 or TRBD2 (5 bases each). This CDR3 is built from 15 residues. Germline V gene data show CDR1 as LGHNA and CDR2 as YSLEER. Trimming removed 0 bases from V and 2 bases from J, with 11 bases in between. The CDR3 bases are TGCGCCAGCAGCCAAGAGGTAGGGACCGCCTACGAGCAGTACTTC. Amino acids: CASSQEVGTAYEQYF.

The rearrangement joins TRBV5-6 to TRBJ1-2; tentative D call: TRBD1 (5 bases). The length of the CDR3 is 12 residues. CDR1 is SGHDT and CDR2 is YYEEEE in the germline V gene. Trimming took off 0 bases at V and 6 bases at J, with 6 bases between the two ends. CDR3 nucleotides: TGTGCCAGCAGCTTGGTGACAGATGGCTACACCTTC. It is translated as CASSLVTDGYTF. Variable domain in full (rest from reference TRBV5-6 and TRBJ1-2): DAGVTQSPTHLIKTRGQQVTLRCSPKSGHDTVSWYQQALGQGPQFIFQYYEEEERQRGNFPDRFSGHQFPNYSSELNVNALLLGDSALYLCASSLVTDGYTFGSGTRLTVV.

V and J are TRBV11-2 and TRBJ2-7; 9 positions agree with TRBD1. The V segment lost 6 bases and the J segment 1 base; nucleotides outside the gene matches: 7. Germline CDR1 reads SGHAT; CDR2 reads FQNNGV. This CDR3 is built from 15 residues. The CDR3 region has the DNA TGTGCCAGCAGATGGGGACAGGGAAATTCCTACGAGCAGTACTTC. Residues: CASRWGQGNSYEQYF.

The V call is TRBV5-4, the J call TRBJ2-5, with TRBD1 matching over 9 bases. Germline CDR1 reads SGHNT; CDR2 reads YYREEE (reference sequence). The J segment lost 2 bases and the V segment lost 4 bases, leaving 6 bases of the junction unmatched. The length of the CDR3 is 15 residues. CDR3 sequence: CASSPFGQGQETQYF. The CDR3 nucleotides read TGTGCCAGCAGCCCATTTGGACAGGGGCAAGAGACCCAGTACTTC.

The rearrangement uses TRBV7-9 and TRBJ2-1; D possibly corresponds to TRBD2 (6 bases). The CDR3 length is 15 residues. Trimming cost V 5 bases and J 6 bases, with 17 bases left between them. Per germline, CDR1 SEHNR and CDR2 FQNEAQ (reference sequence). In DNA, the CDR3 is TGTGCCAGCAGCAGGGACTCCCCGAATGTCAATGAGCAGTTCTTC. This encodes CASSRDSPNVNEQFF.

The chain couples TRBV7-9 to TRBJ2-1; D gene unclear. Germline values: CDR1 SEHNR, CDR2 FQNEAQ (reference sequence). The ends were cut back, 0 bases at V and 9 bases at J, with 6 bases in the middle. The CDR3 has 12 residues. CDR3 sequence: CASSLAWGEQFF. Written as DNA, the CDR3 is TGTGCCAGCAGCTTAGCTTGGGGTGAGCAGTTCTTC.

J is TRBJ2-7 and V is TRBV4-3; TRBD2 agrees at 11 bases. The CDR3 has 15 residues. V trimming: 0 bases; J trimming: 9 bases; junction bases outside the gene matches: 7. Per the germline V gene, CDR1 is LGHNA and CDR2 is YSLEER. The CDR3 region has the DNA TGCGCCAGCAGCCAAGAGTTACTAGCGGGAGACGGGCAGTACTTC. It specifies CASSQELLAGDGQYF.

The rearrangement joins TRBV11-2 to TRBJ1-6; TRBD1 agrees at 7 bases. V was pared by 2 bases and J by 6 bases, with 4 bases of the junction left unmatched. Germline V gene lookup returns CDR1 SGHAT and CDR2 FQNNGV. The CDR3 has 15 amino acids. CDR3 sequence reads: CASSLSTGSNSPLHF. In DNA, the CDR3 is TGTGCCAGCAGCTTATCGACAGGGTCTAATTCACCCCTCCACTTT.

As for this clone: Additional DNA sequences in this sample encode the identical CDR3. This chain links TRBV7-9 with TRBJ2-7; D assignment may be TRBD1 or TRBD2 (5 bases each). Germline V gene lookup returns CDR1 SEHNR and CDR2 FQNEAQ (reference sequence). Trimming removed 6 bases at V and 2 bases at J, with 11 bases between. This CDR3 comprises 13 residues. The CDR3 is CASSRDGTYEQYF. The CDR3 DNA sequence: TGTGCCAGCAGTCGGGACGGCACCTACGAGCAGTACTTC. The full variable domain, in which reference TRBV7-9 and TRBJ2-7 provide the parts outside the CDR3, is DTGVSQNPRHKITKRGQNVTFRCDPISEHNRLYWYRQTLGQGPEFLTYFQNEAQLEKSRLLSDRFSAERPKGSFSTLEIQRTEQGDSAMYLCASSRDGTYEQYFGPGTRLTVT.